This T cell receptor (beta chain) appears in the sequencing data of a study of neurological immune-mediated disorders. Study-level results: None of the CDR3 amino acid sequences found in expanded clones was shared across subjects. This suggests that the TCR-beta repertoires were private in all groups. In HTLV-1-associated myelopathy, TCR clonal expansion was greatest, whereas multiple sclerosis had the least, falling below healthy controls.

Synthesis of cDNA was accomplished via 5'RACE employing 10-nucleotide random UMIs. From the 5' RACE reads, TCRdb called clonotypes with MiXCR, one entry per CDR3 protein. In the table there are some 66,000 distinct CDR3 sequences, 4.1% of which are singletons. Many counts were recorded for this clonotype. Antigen unknown. Unmatched junction bases numbered 6, after V lost 7 bases and J lost 4 bases. Germline V gene data show CDR1 as MNHEY and CDR2 as SVGAGI. The CDR3 loop spans 13 amino acids. The chain combines TRBV6-5 with TRBJ1-2; TRBD1 aligns across 7 bases. The sequence derives from a man aged 45 to 65 with multiple sclerosis. The material sequenced was PBMCs. CDR3 coding DNA: TGTGCCAGCATAGACAGGGCTACCTATGGCTACACCTTC. Protein product: CASIDRATYGYTF.